A selection of T cell receptor beta chains follows, all from one sample in a study of T cells in localized non-small cell lung cancer. Some clones are missing from TCRdb's copy, which holds only in-frame ones; the method was immunoSEQ multiplex PCR. The table has about 52,000 clones, more than 80% seen once. The starting material was peripheral blood, obtained before any cancer treatment. These receptors all come from a male donor older than 55 with stage III squamous cell lung carcinoma. Each CDR3 is given with its conserved first and last residue. D genes are given only for firm matches. Where a row states a size, it is once, few, many or the class of an expanded clone; other rows omit it.

CASSWSQGYEQYF,TGTGCCAGCAGCTGGAGCCAGGGGTACGAGCAGTACTTC,TRBJ2-7,NA,TRBV7-2,NA
CASSIGEGRNGYTF,TGTGCCAGTAGTATAGGAGAGGGCAGGAATGGCTACACCTTC,TRBJ1-2,NA,TRBV19,NA
CASRQLNTEAFF,TGTGCCAGCAGACAACTTAACACTGAAGCTTTCTTT,TRBJ1-1,NA,TRBV6-5,NA
CASSTRDRNTGELFF,TGTGCCAGTAGTACCCGGGACAGGAACACCGGGGAGCTGTTTTTT,TRBJ2-2,NA,TRBV19,TRBD1
CSVETSGSTYEQYF,TGCAGCGTTGAGACTAGCGGGAGTACCTACGAGCAGTACTTC,TRBJ2-7,NA,TRBV29-1,TRBD2
CASSQQQGNQPQHF,TGCGCCAGCAGCCAACAGCAGGGGAATCAGCCCCAGCATTTT,TRBJ1-5,NA,TRBV4-1,NA
CASSQGTARGYNSPLHF,TGCGCCAGCAGCCAGGGGACAGCTAGGGGCTATAATTCACCCCTCCACTTT,TRBJ1-6,once,TRBV4-3,TRBD1
CASSLEGRGGNEQFF,TGTGCCAGCAGCTTAGAAGGGCGGGGGGGCAATGAGCAGTTCTTC,TRBJ2-1,few,TRBV7-9,TRBD2
CASSYSVGSSNYGYTF,TGTGCCAGCAGTTACTCGGTCGGCAGCTCTAACTATGGCTACACCTTC,TRBJ1-2,NA,TRBV6-5,NA
CARSFRTEYQETQYF,TGTGCCAGGAGCTTTCGGACAGAGTACCAAGAGACCCAGTACTTC,TRBJ2-5,NA,TRBV7-9,NA
CASSSTGQGEAEQYF,TGCGCCAGCAGCTCGACCGGACAGGGGGAGGCCGAGCAGTACTTC,TRBJ2-7,NA,TRBV5-1,TRBD1
CASSPTVTANQPQHF,TGCGCCAGCAGCCCAACGGTAACAGCCAATCAGCCCCAGCATTTT,TRBJ1-5,few,TRBV4-1,NA
CASSQEGSSSGNTIYF,TGTGCCAGCAGCCAAGAGGGTTCTAGCTCTGGAAACACCATATATTTT,TRBJ1-3,NA,TRBV4-2,NA
CASSERKTEAFF,TGTGCCAGCAGTGAAAGGAAAACGGAAGCTTTCTTT,TRBJ1-1,once,TRBV6-1,NA
CASSLALEAFF,TGTGCCAGCAGCTTGGCGCTTGAAGCTTTCTTT,TRBJ1-1,NA,TRBV5-8,NA
CASSPSNTDTQYF,TGTGCCAGCAGCCCATCTAACACAGATACGCAGTATTTT,TRBJ2-3,NA,TRBV7-2,NA
CASSYSGGLQETQYF,TGTGCCAGCAGTTACAGCGGGGGGCTTCAAGAGACCCAGTACTTC,TRBJ2-5,NA,TRBV6-5,TRBD2
CASKGVSSGNTIYF,TGTGCCAGCAAAGGGGTCTCCTCTGGAAACACCATATATTTT,TRBJ1-3,NA,TRBV7-8,NA
CASSYLSSETDRGNQPQHF,TGTGCCAGCAGCTACTTGAGCTCAGAGACGGACAGAGGCAATCAGCCCCAGCATTTT,TRBJ1-5,NA,TRBV7-9,NA
CASSRRQGTTDTQYF,TGTGCCAGCAGCAGGAGACAGGGCACCACAGATACGCAGTATTTT,TRBJ2-3,NA,TRBV7-9,TRBD1
CASSLAGAAFF,TGTGCCAGCAGCTTAGCAGGGGCGGCTTTCTTT,TRBJ1-1,NA,TRBV11-1,NA
CASSLDRGTDTQYF,TGCGCCAGCAGCCTGGACAGGGGCACAGATACGCAGTATTTT,TRBJ2-3,NA,TRBV5-1,TRBD1
CASSMTGFATNEKLFF,TGTGCCAGCAGTATGACAGGGTTTGCAACTAATGAAAAACTGTTTTTT,TRBJ1-4,once,TRBV2,TRBD1
CASSYTGAREKLFF,TGCGCCAGCAGCTACACAGGGGCCCGGGAAAAACTGTTTTTT,TRBJ1-4,once,TRBV5-1,TRBD1
CASSVRGLRGYTF,TGTGCCAGCAGTGTCAGGGGTCTACGGGGCTACACCTTC,TRBJ1-2,NA,TRBV28,NA
CASSRGFLNTEAFF,TGTGCCAGCAGTCGCGGGTTCCTCAACACTGAAGCTTTCTTT,TRBJ1-1,NA,TRBV7-6,NA
CATKAGNEQFF,TGTGCCACCAAGGCGGGGAACGAGCAGTTCTTC,TRBJ2-1,NA,TRBV28,NA
CASSGISYNEQFF,TGTGCCAGTTCCGGGATTTCCTACAATGAGCAGTTCTTC,TRBJ2-1,NA,TRBV19,NA
CASSNDRGGTEAFF,TGTGCCAGCAGTAACGACAGGGGTGGCACTGAAGCTTTCTTT,TRBJ1-1,NA,TRBV6-5,TRBD1
CASTAGINTGELFF,TGTGCCAGTACAGCGGGGATTAACACCGGGGAGCTGTTTTTT,TRBJ2-2,NA,TRBV19,TRBD2
CASRDTTGGSYTF,TGTGCCAGCAGGGACACGACAGGGGGAAGCTACACCTTC,TRBJ1-2,few,TRBV2,TRBD1
CASSTGMNTEAFF,TGTGCCAGCTCGACGGGCATGAACACTGAAGCTTTCTTT,TRBJ1-1,NA,TRBV18,NA
CALGGSGYGYTF,TGTGCCCTAGGAGGTTCAGGGTATGGCTACACCTTC,TRBJ1-2,NA,TRBV10-3,NA
CASTDPGLAGAFYDEQFF,TGTGCCAGCACCGACCCGGGACTAGCGGGAGCGTTTTATGATGAGCAGTTCTTC,TRBJ2-1,NA,TRBV11-3,TRBD2
CSVRTAEAFF,TGCAGCGTCAGGACAGCTGAAGCTTTCTTT,TRBJ1-1,NA,TRBV29-1,NA
CASILDWGEQYF,TGTGCCAGCATCTTAGATTGGGGCGAGCAGTACTTC,TRBJ2-7,NA,TRBV7-8,NA
CASSIRDSYTDTQYF,TGTGCCAGTAGTATTCGGGACAGCTACACAGATACGCAGTATTTT,TRBJ2-3,NA,TRBV19,TRBD1
CASGASSPPYNEQFF,TGTGCCAGCGGGGCTTCTTCGCCCCCCTACAATGAGCAGTTCTTC,TRBJ2-1,once,TRBV11-2,NA
CASSILDTQYF,TGTGCCAGTAGTATTCTAGATACGCAGTATTTT,TRBJ2-3,NA,TRBV19,NA
CASSVIADTQYF,TGTGCCAGCAGCGTAATCGCAGATACGCAGTATTTT,TRBJ2-3,NA,TRBV9,NA
CASSVGGGYHNEQFF,TGTGCCAGCAGCGTGGGGGGGGGATACCACAATGAGCAGTTCTTC,TRBJ2-1,NA,TRBV7-2,TRBD2
CASKTGGSGDTQYF,TGCGCCAGCAAAACTGGGGGGTCGGGAGATACGCAGTATTTT,TRBJ2-3,NA,TRBV5-1,NA
CASSFSQGTKNIQYF,TGTGCCAGTAGTTTCTCACAGGGGACCAAAAACATTCAGTACTTC,TRBJ2-4,NA,TRBV19,TRBD1
CASRGRGNTEAFF,TGTGCCAGCAGAGGTCGAGGGAACACTGAAGCTTTCTTT,TRBJ1-1,NA,TRBV5-6,NA
CASRRDRLNTEAFF,TGTGCCAGCAGAAGGGACAGGCTTAACACTGAAGCTTTCTTT,TRBJ1-1,NA,TRBV6-5,TRBD1
CASSLLGGAGAYEQYF,TGCGCCAGCAGCTTGTTGGGTGGGGCGGGAGCCTACGAGCAGTACTTC,TRBJ2-7,NA,TRBV5-1,TRBD2
CASSLVATHLSNEQFF,TGTGCCAGCAGCTTAGTCGCCACCCACCTTTCCAATGAGCAGTTCTTC,TRBJ2-1,NA,TRBV7-2,NA
CASSQDLASSGKDTQYF,TGTGCCAGCAGCCAAGATTTGGCTAGTTCGGGGAAAGATACGCAGTATTTT,TRBJ2-3,NA,TRBV14,NA
CASSRFPGQGSSGANVLTF,TGTGCCAGCAGCCGTTTCCCGGGACAGGGATCCTCTGGGGCCAACGTCCTGACTTTC,TRBJ2-6,NA,TRBV7-9,TRBD1
CAWSGVPSYNEQFF,TGTGCCTGGAGTGGGGTGCCCTCCTACAATGAGCAGTTCTTC,TRBJ2-1,NA,TRBV30,NA
CASGLVPTGHKGYTF,TGTGCTAGTGGTTTGGTACCGACAGGCCATAAAGGCTACACCTTC,TRBJ1-2,NA,TRBV12-5,NA
CSASNNSPLHF,TGCAGTGCTAGTAATAATTCACCCCTCCACTTT,TRBJ1-6,NA,TRBV20-1,NA
CASSEYGAEATHEQYF,TGCGCCAGCAGTGAATATGGAGCGGAGGCAACCCACGAGCAGTACTTC,TRBJ2-7,NA,TRBV10-2,NA
CASSLMRRGTRSTDTQYF,TGTGCCAGCAGCTTAATGCGCCGAGGGACTAGAAGCACAGATACGCAGTATTTT,TRBJ2-3,NA,TRBV11-1,TRBD2